A single sample is the source of the 31 T cell receptor beta chains below, sequenced in a study of blood T cell repertoires in COVID-19. Assay: immunoSEQ multiplex PCR; the TCRdb copy retains only in-frame clones and omits some. The sample includes approximately 350,000 clones, roughly four fifths seen only once; the top ten take approximately 5%. Material: PBMCs or T cells enriched from blood (not recorded which). All receptors come from a woman aged 45-60 years who had recovered from COVID-19.

The chain has TRBV30 and TRBJ1-2; D is possibly TRBD1 (6 bases). Trimming cost V 0 bases and J 2 bases, with 19 bases left between them. Germline assignment: CDR1 GTSNPN and CDR2 SVGIG (reference sequence). CDR3 length equals 17 residues. CDR3 bases: TGTGCCTGGAGTGTACGGGGGGCAGGGGACCTAAACTATGGCTACACCTTC. Protein sequence: CAWSVRGAGDLNYGYTF. The whole variable domain, remainder taken from reference TRBV30 and TRBJ1-2, is SQTIHQWPATLVQPVGSPLSLECTVEGTSNPNLYWYRQAAGRGLQLLFYSVGIGQISSEVPQNLSASRPQDRQFILSSKKLLLSDSGFYLCAWSVRGAGDLNYGYTFGSGTRLTVV.

The chain combines TRBV10-2 with TRBJ1-1, with TRBD1 as a possible D gene (6 bases). V lost 0 bases, J lost 4 bases, and 15 bases lay in between. The germline gives CDR1 WSHSY, CDR2 SAAADI. The CDR3 has 16 residues. The CDR3 DNA follows: TGCGCCAGCAGTGAGTCGGGGGGGGCGCGAGTCACTGAAGCTTTCTTT. Translation: CASSESGGARVTEAFF.

At least ten counts were recorded for this clone. The genes are TRBV7-9 and TRBJ2-1; 10 bases agree with TRBD2. The CDR3 is 17 residues long. The germline V gene has CDR1 SEHNR and CDR2 FQNEAQ (reference sequence). J gave up 10 bases and V 2 bases, and 14 bases lay outside the gene matches. CDR3 sequence: CASSLSTGLAGVWEQFF. Here the CDR3 DNA reads TGTGCCAGCAGCTTAAGCACGGGGCTAGCGGGAGTTTGGGAGCAGTTCTTC.

This chain connects TRBV3-1 (or the pseudogene TRBV3-2) to TRBJ1-5; D remains ambiguous. Trimming left V 1 base short and J 1 base short, with 5 bases between. The CDR3 covers 14 residues. CDR1 and CDR2 from the germline V gene are LGHDT and YNNKEL (reference sequence). CDR3 nucleotides: TGTGCCAGCAGCCAAGCCTACAGCAATCAGCCCCAGCATTTT. Protein sequence: CASSQAYSNQPQHF.

The chain links TRBV7-2 to TRBJ2-7; D perhaps matches TRBD1 (5 bases). V gave up 3 bases and J gave up 2 bases, with 14 bases separating them. The CDR3 is made up of 15 amino acids. Germline lookup yields CDR1 SGHTA and CDR2 FQGNSA. DNA of the CDR3: TGTGCCAGCAGCTTTGGTGCAGGGATGACCTACGAGCAGTACTTC. Translating it yields CASSFGAGMTYEQYF.

This rearrangement joins TRBV9 to TRBJ2-3, with D possibly matching TRBD2 (7 bases). Looked up from germline, CDR1 is SGDLS and CDR2 is YYNGEE. The CDR3 spans 16 residues. V lost 6 bases and J lost 6, with 23 bases in between. For the CDR3, the DNA is TGTGCCAGCAACCCATCGGGGGGCGGGGGTTGGGATACGCAGTATTTT. This codes for CASNPSGGGGWDTQYF.

Concerning this clone itself: Other nucleotide sequences from this sample produce the same CDR3. J is TRBJ2-7 and V is TRBV7-2; D might be TRBD2 (6 bases). The V and J ends lost 4 bases and 2 bases respectively, with 9 bases between them. Germline V CDR1 and CDR2: SGHTA, FQGNSA. The CDR3 contains 13 residues. CDR3 protein: CASSSGLPYEQYF. The DNA for the CDR3 is TGTGCCAGCAGCTCGGGACTTCCCTACGAGCAGTACTTC.

The rearrangement joins TRBV6-5 to TRBJ1-2; 7 nucleotides line up with TRBD1. The germline V gene has CDR1 MNHEY and CDR2 SVGAGI. The CDR3 is 12 amino acids. Trimming cost V 4 bases and J 8 bases; bases outside gene matches: 4. CDR3 nucleotides: TGTGCCAGCAGTTCCACAGGGGTCGGCTACACCTTC. The encoded protein is CASSSTGVGYTF.

This clone was observed a few times. J is TRBJ1-6 and V is TRBV4-3, with D possibly TRBD1 on 5 matching bases. The CDR3 runs 15 residues. The germline V and J ends were trimmed by 0 bases and 10 bases, with 13 bases remaining between them. From germline, CDR1 is LGHNA and CDR2 YSLEER. The CDR3 region has the DNA TGCGCCAGCAGCCAAGACAGGGCGGATGGCTCACCCCTCCACTTT. It is translated as CASSQDRADGSPLHF.

The rearrangement uses TRBV18 and TRBJ1-5, with D possibly matching TRBD1 (5 bases). CDR1 KGHSH and CDR2 LQKENI come from the germline V gene. The CDR3 loop spans 14 amino acids. V was pared by 9 bases and J by 4 bases, with 16 bases between. In DNA form, the CDR3 reads TGTGCCAGTTCTCTCACGGGGGAGAATCAGCCCCAGCATTTT. Its translation is CASSLTGENQPQHF.

This clone was seen a handful of times. V and J are TRBV6-4 and TRBJ1-5, with 7 bases lining up with TRBD1. Germline assignment: CDR1 MRHNA and CDR2 SNTAGT. Trimming removed 4 bases from V and 3 bases from J; junction bases left unmatched: 3. This CDR3 has 14 residues. The CDR3 spells CASSAQGLNQPQHF. For the CDR3, the DNA is TGTGCCAGCAGTGCACAGGGGCTCAATCAGCCCCAGCATTTT.

The chain is built from TRBV19 and TRBJ1-2, with TRBD1 matching 7 bases. J was trimmed by 7 bases and V by 3 bases; bases with no gene match: 5. Germline values: CDR1 LNHDA, CDR2 SQIVND (reference sequence). This CDR3 comprises 13 residues. Here the CDR3 reads CASSIGQVGGYTF. CDR3 bases: TGTGCCAGTAGTATCGGACAGGTCGGTGGCTACACCTTC. Supplemented by reference TRBV19 and TRBJ1-2, the full variable domain reads DGGITQSPKYLFRKEGQNVTLSCEQNLNHDAMYWYRQDPGQGLRLIYYSQIVNDFQKGDIAEGYSVSREKKESFPLTVTSAQKNPTAFYLCASSIGQVGGYTFGSGTRLTVV.

This clone has just a few counts. J is TRBJ2-2 and V is TRBV2, with unresolved D. Looked up from germline, CDR1 is SNHLY and CDR2 is FYNNEI. Trimming removed 2 bases from V and 8 bases from J, with 3 bases in between. CDR3 size: 11 residues. CDR3 DNA sequence: TGTGCCAGCAGTGAATCTGGGGAGCTGTTTTTT. Residues: CASSESGELFF.

The CDR3 DNA sequence: TGCGCCAGCAGCTTGCGACTAGCGGGAGTTGGTGAGCAGTTCTTC. Protein sequence: CASSLRLAGVGEQFF. The chain couples TRBV5-1 to TRBJ2-1, with 12 bases that match TRBD2. Germline V gene data show CDR1 as SGHRS and CDR2 as YFSETQ. The CDR3 spans 15 residues. The trim removed 1 base at V and 9 bases at J, leaving 5 bases unmatched. Complete variable domain (other parts from reference TRBV5-1 and TRBJ2-1): KAGVTQTPRYLIKTRGQQVTLSCSPISGHRSVSWYQQTPGQGLQFLFEYFSETQRNKGNFPGRFSGRQFSNSRSEMNVSTLELGDSALYLCASSLRLAGVGEQFFGPGTRLTVL.

The chain combines TRBV2 with TRBJ1-2; 10 nucleotides align to TRBD1. CDR1 is SNHLY and CDR2 is FYNNEI in the germline V gene. This CDR3 comprises 15 residues. V was pared by 4 bases and J by 5 bases, with 7 bases of the junction left unmatched. The CDR3 DNA reads TGTGCCAGCAGTGCCAGACAGGGGGCGGGATATGGCTACACCTTC. Translated: CASSARQGAGYGYTF.

The chain joins TRBV7-2 to TRBJ2-7; the D gene is possibly TRBD2 (5 bases). Germline CDR1 reads SGHTA; CDR2 reads FQGNSA. Trimming stripped 3 bases from V and 4 bases from J, with 13 bases between. CDR3 size: 14 residues. CDR3 loop: CASSFTRGAYEQYF. The CDR3 nucleotides are TGTGCCAGCAGCTTCACTCGGGGAGCGTACGAGCAGTACTTC.

The chain has TRBV9 and TRBJ2-1; D is possibly TRBD1 (9 bases). The CDR3 loop spans 16 amino acids. Trimming took 1 base from V and 5 from J, leaving 16 bases between them. Per the germline V gene, CDR1 is SGDLS and CDR2 is YYNGEE. The CDR3 DNA follows: TGTGCCAGCAGCGTACGGGGGGGACAGGGCAACAATGAGCAGTTCTTC. Translation gives CASSVRGGQGNNEQFF.

The chain employs TRBV18 and TRBJ1-2; the D gene is possibly TRBD1 (5 bases). This CDR3 contains 14 residues. Germline values: CDR1 KGHSH, CDR2 LQKENI. V lost 2 bases, J lost 4 bases, and 11 bases lay in between. This CDR3 is CASSPSGELYGYTF. CDR3 in DNA: TGTGCCAGCTCACCATCGGGGGAACTCTATGGCTACACCTTC.

The chain links TRBV7-9 to TRBJ2-5; 8 bases are shared with TRBD1. The junction had 9 bases not matched to a gene; V was cut back by 1 base and J by 5 bases. This CDR3 region has 16 residues. The germline CDR1 and CDR2 sequences are SEHNR and FQNEAQ (reference sequence). CDR3 nucleotide sequence: TGTGCCAGCAGCTTAGGCTGGGGCAGACAGGGGGAGACCCAGTACTTC. Translation: CASSLGWGRQGETQYF.

This clone was counted between two and nine times. The chain recombines TRBV30 with TRBJ1-2; 9 nucleotides match TRBD1. The V and J ends lost 4 bases and 4 bases, in that order; junction bases with no gene match: 4. This CDR3 is 13 amino acids long. Per the germline V gene, CDR1 is GTSNPN and CDR2 is SVGIG (reference sequence). The CDR3 loop is CAWNPGQGYGYTF. The CDR3 nucleotides are TGTGCCTGGAACCCGGGACAGGGCTATGGCTACACCTTC.

This clone was seen only once. This rearrangement joins TRBV7-9 to TRBJ2-3; the D gene is possibly TRBD1 (5 bases). Per the germline V gene, CDR1 is SEHNR and CDR2 is FQNEAQ (reference sequence). Trimming left V 5 bases short and J 1 base short, with 13 bases between. The CDR3 length is 15 residues. The CDR3 DNA sequence: TGTGCCAGCAGCGAAGCACAGGCGGGCACAGATACGCAGTATTTT. Translated: CASSEAQAGTDTQYF.

V and J are TRBV2 and TRBJ1-3; 7 nucleotides match TRBD1. V gave up 2 bases and J gave up 0 bases; unmatched junction bases: 1. CDR3 size: 15 residues. Germline V CDR1 and CDR2: SNHLY, FYNNEI. CDR3 sequence (DNA): TGTGCCAGCAGTGAATACAGGGGCTCTGGAAACACCATATATTTT. Amino acids: CASSEYRGSGNTIYF.

The chain combines TRBV30 with TRBJ1-1; D is perhaps TRBD1 (6 bases). The CDR3 spans 12 residues. Deletions cut 1 base from V and 5 bases from J, with 8 bases between. Germline V CDR1 and CDR2: GTSNPN, SVGIG (reference sequence). The CDR3 nucleotides are TGTGCCTGGAGTGACAGGGAAACTGAAGCTTTCTTT. It translates to CAWSDRETEAFF.

This chain links TRBV3-1 (or the pseudogene TRBV3-2) with TRBJ1-1; perhaps TRBD1 as D (6 bases). CDR3 length equals 12 residues. Trimming removed 4 bases from V and 11 bases from J, with 14 bases in between. Germline V CDR1 and CDR2: LGHDT, YNNKEL (reference sequence). The chain's CDR3 is CASSPDQGMAFF. As DNA, the CDR3 is TGTGCCAGCAGCCCAGACCAGGGGATGGCTTTCTTT.

CDR3 coding DNA: TGTGCCAGCAGTTACCTATTGGAGGGCAGGGGGTTGTACAGCAATCAGCCCCAGCATTTT. The encoded protein is CASSYLLEGRGLYSNQPQHF. This sequence joins TRBV6-2 or TRBV6-3 and TRBJ1-5; 7 nucleotides match TRBD1. This CDR3 region has 20 residues. Germline CDR1 reads MNHEY; CDR2 reads SVGEGT. With 2 bases clipped from V and 1 base from J, the junction kept 17 bases outside the gene matches.

This clone was observed a few times. The genes are TRBV6-5 and TRBJ1-5; D is perhaps TRBD1 (5 bases). The CDR3 totals 14 residues. From germline, CDR1 is MNHEY and CDR2 SVGAGI. Trimming removed 1 base from V and 3 bases from J, with 7 bases in between. CDR3 region: CASSYLGDNQPQHF. CDR3 nucleotides: TGTGCCAGCAGTTACTTAGGGGACAATCAGCCCCAGCATTTT.

The chain recombines TRBV3-1 (or the pseudogene TRBV3-2) with TRBJ1-1; the match to TRBD1 covers 7 bases. Losses at the gene ends were 1 base for V and 10 bases for J; bases not matched to a gene: 3. This CDR3 contains 12 residues. Germline CDR1 reads LGHDT; CDR2 reads YNNKEL (reference sequence). CDR3: CASSQVNRGAFF. As DNA, the CDR3 is TGTGCCAGCAGCCAAGTGAACAGGGGAGCTTTCTTT.

The chain has TRBV6-5 and TRBJ1-6; tentative D call: TRBD1 (6 bases). The CDR3 has 15 residues. V shed 6 bases and J shed 3 bases, with 12 bases lying between them. In germline, CDR1 is MNHEY, CDR2 SVGAGI. CDR3 loop: CASRDRNYYNSPLHF. The CDR3 nucleotides read TGTGCCAGCAGGGACAGAAATTACTATAATTCACCCCTCCACTTT.

This chain links TRBV19 with TRBJ2-3, with 9 positions matching TRBD2. Germline-derived CDR1 and CDR2 are LNHDA and SQIVND (reference sequence). This CDR3 is built from 16 residues. V lost 3 bases, J lost 7 bases, and 11 bases stayed unmatched. The CDR3 region has the DNA TGTGCCAGTAGTATTGGATTAGCGGGGGATGCTCATACGCAGTATTTT. Its protein is CASSIGLAGDAHTQYF. Full variable domain (outside the CDR3, taken from reference TRBV19 and TRBJ2-3): DGGITQSPKYLFRKEGQNVTLSCEQNLNHDAMYWYRQDPGQGLRLIYYSQIVNDFQKGDIAEGYSVSREKKESFPLTVTSAQKNPTAFYLCASSIGLAGDAHTQYFGPGTRLTVL.

As to this clone: This sample includes further DNA sequences coding for the same CDR3. The rearrangement joins TRBV30 to TRBJ1-2; D remains unclear. Germline V gives CDR1 GTSNPN, CDR2 SVGIG (reference sequence). The CDR3 is made up of 12 amino acids. V was clipped by 0 bases and J by 7 bases, with 9 bases between them. The CDR3 protein is CAWSVPGSGYTF. DNA of the CDR3: TGTGCCTGGAGTGTTCCAGGTTCTGGCTACACCTTC.

In the case of this clone: Other DNA sequences of this sample code for an identical CDR3. The chain carries TRBV19 and TRBJ2-5; TRBD1 agrees at 7 bases. The CDR3 is 14 amino acids. The V and J ends lost 5 bases and 2 bases, in that order; junction bases with no gene match: 5. Per germline, CDR1 LNHDA and CDR2 SQIVND (reference sequence). CDR3 nucleotide sequence: TGTGCCAGTAGTCGCCGGGACAGTCAAGAGACCCAGTACTTC. Amino acids: CASSRRDSQETQYF.